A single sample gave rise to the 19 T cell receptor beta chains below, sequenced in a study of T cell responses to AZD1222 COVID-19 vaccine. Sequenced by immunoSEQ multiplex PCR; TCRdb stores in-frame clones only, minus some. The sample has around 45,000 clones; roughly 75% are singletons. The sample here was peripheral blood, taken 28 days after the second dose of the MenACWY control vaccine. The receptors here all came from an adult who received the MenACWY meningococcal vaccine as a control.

CDR3 DNA sequence: TGTGCCTGGAAACGTGGCGAGGTTGGAAACACCATATATTTT. Translating gives CAWKRGEVGNTIYF. This chain joins TRBV30 and TRBJ1-3, with D unresolved. The CDR3 extends over 14 amino acids. The V gene lost 4 bases and the J gene lost 3 bases, with 13 bases spanning the gap. Germline values: CDR1 GTSNPN, CDR2 SVGIG (reference sequence).

The CDR3 nucleotides read TGCGCCAGCAGCCGCGAACCGGGACTAGCGGAGCAGTTCTTC. Protein product: CASSREPGLAEQFF. This rearrangement joins TRBV5-1 to TRBJ2-1; the match to TRBD2 covers 10 bases. This CDR3 comprises 14 residues. Germline trimming cut 4 bases from V and 10 bases from J; bases unmatched to any gene: 8. Germline V gives CDR1 SGHRS, CDR2 YFSETQ.

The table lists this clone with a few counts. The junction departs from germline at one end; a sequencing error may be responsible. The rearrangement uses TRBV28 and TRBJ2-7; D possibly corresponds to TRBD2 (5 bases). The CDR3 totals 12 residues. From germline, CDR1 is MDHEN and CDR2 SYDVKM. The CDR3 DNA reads TGTGCCAGCAGTTTACTGAGAGGCGGGCTTAACTTC. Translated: CASSLLRGGLNF. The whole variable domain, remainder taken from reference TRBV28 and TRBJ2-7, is DVKVTQSSRYLVKRTGEKVFLECVQDMDHENMFWYRQDPGLGLRLIYFSYDVKMKEKGDIPEGYSVSREKKERFSLILESASTNQTSMYLCASSLLRGGLNFGPGTRLTVT.

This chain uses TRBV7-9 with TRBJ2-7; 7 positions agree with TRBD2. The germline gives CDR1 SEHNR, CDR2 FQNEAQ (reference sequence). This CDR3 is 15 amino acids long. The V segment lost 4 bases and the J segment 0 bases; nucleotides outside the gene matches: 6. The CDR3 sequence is CASSSATSVSYEQYF. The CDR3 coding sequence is TGTGCCAGCAGCTCCGCAACTAGCGTCTCCTACGAGCAGTACTTC.

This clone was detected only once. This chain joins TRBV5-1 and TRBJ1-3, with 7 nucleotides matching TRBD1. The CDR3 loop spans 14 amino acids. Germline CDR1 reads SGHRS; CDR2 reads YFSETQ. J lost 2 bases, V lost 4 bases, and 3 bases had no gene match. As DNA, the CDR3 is TGCGCCAGCAGCCCTGACAGGGCTGGAAACACCATATATTTT. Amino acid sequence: CASSPDRAGNTIYF.

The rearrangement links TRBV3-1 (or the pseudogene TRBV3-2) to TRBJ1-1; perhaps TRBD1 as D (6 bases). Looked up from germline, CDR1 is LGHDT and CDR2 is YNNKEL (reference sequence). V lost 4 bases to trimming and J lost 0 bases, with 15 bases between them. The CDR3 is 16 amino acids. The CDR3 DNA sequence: TGTGCCAGCAGCCGCGGAGGACAGCCGATGAACACTGAAGCTTTCTTT. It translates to CASSRGGQPMNTEAFF.

The CDR3: CASSPITTEAFF. In nucleotides, the CDR3 is TGTGCCAGCAGCCCAATTACCACTGAAGCTTTCTTT. J is TRBJ1-1 and V is TRBV28, with unresolved D. Germline V CDR1 and CDR2: MDHEN, SYDVKM. This CDR3 region has 12 residues. Deletions cut 6 bases from V and 4 bases from J, with 9 bases between.

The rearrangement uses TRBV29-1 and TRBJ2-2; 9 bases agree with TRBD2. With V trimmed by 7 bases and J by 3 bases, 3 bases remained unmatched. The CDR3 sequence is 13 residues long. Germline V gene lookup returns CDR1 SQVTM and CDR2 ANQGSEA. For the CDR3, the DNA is TGCAGCGCAGCGGGGGGATACACCGGGGAGCTGTTTTTT. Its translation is CSAAGGYTGELFF.

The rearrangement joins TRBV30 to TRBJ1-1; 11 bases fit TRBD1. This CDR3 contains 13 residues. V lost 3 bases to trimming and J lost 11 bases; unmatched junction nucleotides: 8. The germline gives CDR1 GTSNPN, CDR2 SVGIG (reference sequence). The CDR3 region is CAWRGTGGFLAFF. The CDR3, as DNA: TGTGCCTGGAGGGGGACAGGGGGTTTTCTTGCTTTCTTT.

The CDR3 bases are TGTGCCAGCAGCTCCAGACAGGGGGAAGGTTCACCCCTCCACTTT. It encodes CASSSRQGEGSPLHF. V and J are TRBV9 and TRBJ1-6; TRBD1 agrees at 9 bases. The V segment lost 4 bases and the J segment 9 bases; nucleotides outside the gene matches: 8. Germline values: CDR1 SGDLS, CDR2 YYNGEE. The CDR3 runs to 15 residues.

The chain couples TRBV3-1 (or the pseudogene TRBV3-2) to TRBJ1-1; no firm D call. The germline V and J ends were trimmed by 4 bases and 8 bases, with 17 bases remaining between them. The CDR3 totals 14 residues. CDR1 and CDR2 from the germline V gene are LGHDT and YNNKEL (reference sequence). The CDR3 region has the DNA TGTGCCAGCAGCCTCCTCGCGGGCGGGGTAGAAGCTTTCTTT. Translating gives CASSLLAGGVEAFF.

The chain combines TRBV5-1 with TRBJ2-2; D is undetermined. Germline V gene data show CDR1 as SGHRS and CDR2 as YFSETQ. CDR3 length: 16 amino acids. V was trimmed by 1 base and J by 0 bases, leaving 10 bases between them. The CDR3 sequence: CASSLRSHANTGELFF. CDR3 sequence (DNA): TGCGCCAGCAGCTTGAGGTCGCACGCGAACACCGGGGAGCTGTTTTTT.

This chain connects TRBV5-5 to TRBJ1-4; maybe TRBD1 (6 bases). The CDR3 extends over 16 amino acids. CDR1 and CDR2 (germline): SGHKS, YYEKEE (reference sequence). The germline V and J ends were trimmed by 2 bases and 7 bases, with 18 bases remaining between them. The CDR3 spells CASSLQGPVRGEKLFF. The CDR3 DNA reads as TGTGCCAGCAGCTTACAGGGACCGGTCCGGGGTGAAAAACTGTTTTTT. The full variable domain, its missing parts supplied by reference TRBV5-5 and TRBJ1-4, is DAGVTQSPTHLIKTRGQQVTLRCSPISGHKSVSWYQQVLGQGPQFIFQYYEKEERGRGNFPDRFSARQFPNYSSELNVNALLLGDSALYLCASSLQGPVRGEKLFFGSGTQLSVL.

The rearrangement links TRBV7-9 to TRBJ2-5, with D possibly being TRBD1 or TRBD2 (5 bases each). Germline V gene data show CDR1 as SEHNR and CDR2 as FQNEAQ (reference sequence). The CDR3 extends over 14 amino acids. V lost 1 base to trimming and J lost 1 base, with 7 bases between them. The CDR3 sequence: CASSLVGRQETQYF. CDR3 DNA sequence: TGTGCCAGCAGCTTAGTGGGACGCCAAGAGACCCAGTACTTC.

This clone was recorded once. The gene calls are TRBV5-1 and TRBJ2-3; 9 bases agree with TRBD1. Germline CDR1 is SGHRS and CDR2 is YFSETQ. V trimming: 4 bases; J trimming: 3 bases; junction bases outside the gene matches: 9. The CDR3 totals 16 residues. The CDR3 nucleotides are TGCGCCAGCAGCCCACGCACAGGGGGCGCAACAGATACGCAGTATTTT. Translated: CASSPRTGGATDTQYF.

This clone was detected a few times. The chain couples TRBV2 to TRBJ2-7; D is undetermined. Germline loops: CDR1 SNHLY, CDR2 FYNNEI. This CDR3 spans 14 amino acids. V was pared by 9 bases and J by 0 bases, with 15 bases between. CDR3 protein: CASQRVPDSYEQYF. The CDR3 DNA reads TGTGCCAGTCAGAGAGTTCCCGACTCCTACGAGCAGTACTTC.

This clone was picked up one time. CDR3 sequence reads: CASSQGRGAYEQYV. The CDR3 DNA reads as TGTGCCAGCAGCCAAGGACGGGGGGCCTACGAGCAGTACGTC. The V call is TRBV3-1 (or the pseudogene TRBV3-2), the J call TRBJ2-7; the match to TRBD2 covers 7 bases. Germline V CDR1 and CDR2: LGHDT, YNNKEL (reference sequence). Trimming at V came to 1 base and at J to 2 bases, leaving 2 bases not matched to a gene. This CDR3 has 14 residues.

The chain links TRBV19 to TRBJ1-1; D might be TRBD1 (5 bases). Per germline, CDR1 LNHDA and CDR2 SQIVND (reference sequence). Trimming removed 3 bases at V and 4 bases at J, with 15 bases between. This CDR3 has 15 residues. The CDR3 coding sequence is TGTGCCAGTAGTATTGAGGGGCACCCTGGCACTGAAGCTTTCTTT. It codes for CASSIEGHPGTEAFF.

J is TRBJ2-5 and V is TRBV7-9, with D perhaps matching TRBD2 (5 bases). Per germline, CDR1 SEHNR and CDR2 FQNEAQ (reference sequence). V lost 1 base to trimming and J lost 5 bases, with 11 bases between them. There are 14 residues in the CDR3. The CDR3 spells CASSLGAGRETQYF. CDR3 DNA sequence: TGTGCCAGCAGCTTAGGGGCGGGTCGGGAGACCCAGTACTTC.